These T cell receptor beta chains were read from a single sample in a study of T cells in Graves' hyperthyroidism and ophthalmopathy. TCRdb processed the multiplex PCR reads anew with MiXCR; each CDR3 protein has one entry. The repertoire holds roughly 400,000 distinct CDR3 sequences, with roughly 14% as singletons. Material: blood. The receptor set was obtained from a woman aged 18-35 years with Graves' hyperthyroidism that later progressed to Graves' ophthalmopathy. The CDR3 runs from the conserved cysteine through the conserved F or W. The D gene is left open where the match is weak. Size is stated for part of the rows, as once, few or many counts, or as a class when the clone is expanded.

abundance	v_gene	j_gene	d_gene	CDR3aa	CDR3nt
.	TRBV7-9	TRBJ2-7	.	CVSSFFQRQSYEQYF	TGTGTCAGCAGCTTTTTCCAGCGCCAGTCCTACGAGCAGTACTTC
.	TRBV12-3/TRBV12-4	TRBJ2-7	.	CASSPTLEYEQYF	TGTGCCAGCAGTCCCACCCTAGAATACGAGCAGTACTTC
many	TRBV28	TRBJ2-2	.	CASKTSGGNTGELFF	TGTGCCAGCAAAACCAGCGGAGGGAACACCGGGGAGCTGTTTTTT
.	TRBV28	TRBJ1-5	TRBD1	CASSSSEGQGLFQPQHF	TGTGCCAGCAGTTCAAGTGAAGGACAGGGGTTATTTCAGCCCCAGCATTTT
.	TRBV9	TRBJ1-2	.	CASSGTENPLYGYTF	TGTGCCAGCAGCGGTACAGAAAATCCCCTCTATGGCTACACCTTC
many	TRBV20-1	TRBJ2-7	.	CSASEGGYEQYF	TGCAGTGCTAGCGAAGGGGGTTACGAGCAGTACTTC
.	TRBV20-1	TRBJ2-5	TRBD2	CSATPGLAGEGGRETQYF	TGCAGTGCTACACCGGGACTAGCGGGAGAAGGGGGTAGAGAGACCCAGTACTTC
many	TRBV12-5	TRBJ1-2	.	CASGFPGRPTF	TGTGCTAGTGGTTTCCCGGGACGGCCGACCTTC
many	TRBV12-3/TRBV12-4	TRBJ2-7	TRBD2	CASSFRTSGSYEQYF	TGTGCCAGCAGTTTCCGAACTAGCGGATCCTACGAGCAGTACTTC
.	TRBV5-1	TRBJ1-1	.	CASSPGRALEAFF	TGCGCCAGCAGCCCGGGACGGGCCCTTGAAGCTTTCTTT
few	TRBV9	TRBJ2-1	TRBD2	CASSVLAGGFNEQFF	TGTGCCAGCAGCGTACTAGCGGGAGGGTTCAATGAGCAGTTCTTC
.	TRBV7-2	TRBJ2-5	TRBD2	CASSYTSGRGTQYF	TGTGCCAGCAGCTACACTAGCGGGCGGGGGACCCAGTACTTC
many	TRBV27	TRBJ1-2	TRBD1	CASSSILSTGGAYGYTF	TGTGCCAGCAGTTCCATCCTCTCGACAGGGGGCGCCTATGGCTACACCTTC
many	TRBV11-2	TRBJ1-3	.	CASSLALVTGNTIYF	TGTGCCAGCAGCTTAGCACTAGTTACCGGAAACACCATATATTTT
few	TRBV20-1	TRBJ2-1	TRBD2	CSARDWGGGSYNEQFF	TGCAGTGCTAGAGATTGGGGCGGGGGCTCCTACAATGAGCAGTTCTTC
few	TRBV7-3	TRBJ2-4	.	CASSLTPTGLQYF	TGTGCCAGCAGCTTAACCCCAACCGGGCTTCAGTACTTC
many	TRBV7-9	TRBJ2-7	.	CASSSLNEQYF	TGTGCCAGCAGCTCATTGAACGAGCAGTACTTC
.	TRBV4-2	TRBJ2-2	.	CASSQESRGGTGELFF	TGTGCCAGCAGCCAAGAGTCGCGGGGCGGCACCGGGGAGCTGTTTTTT